This entry is about one T cell receptor (beta chain). This CDR3 contains 14 residues. V was clipped by 5 bases and J by 5 bases, with 15 bases between them. The germline V gene has CDR1 MNHNS and CDR2 SASEGT. This sample was taken from a study of cytomegalovirus exposure and HLA in healthy donors. The method was immunoSEQ multiplex PCR; TCRdb's version includes in-frame clones alone and lacks a portion of them. The sample contains some 230,000 clones, around nine tenths of which appear only once. This TCR came from a woman aged 18-35 years in good health and CMV-seronegative. The chain carries TRBV6-1 and TRBJ1-1, with D tentatively TRBD1 (6 bases). The sample comprised PBMCs. CDR3 region: CASSRTGTGTEAFF. In DNA, the CDR3 is TGTGCCAGCAGTCGAACAGGGACGGGGACTGAAGCTTTCTTT.